A single sample gave rise to the 25 T cell receptor beta chains below, sequenced in a study of beta chain features in type 1 diabetes. These TCRs are of unknown antigen specificity. Study findings and constraints: When Type 1 diabetes patients were examined, their TCRB CDR3s proved moderately but significantly shorter in all four CD4+ subsets.

Investigators reverse transcribed all isolated RNA, so they sequenced expressed TCRB transcripts. Only in-frame clones appear in the TCRdb table, and some are missing; sequencing was by immunoSEQ multiplex PCR. The repertoire holds 100,000 to 150,000 clones, with around 10% as singletons. Source material: central memory CD4+ T cells from blood. The origin of the receptors is a man aged 30 to 45 with type 1 diabetes.

Concerning this clone: Other DNA sequences of this sample code for an identical CDR3. This rearrangement joins TRBV6-6 to TRBJ1-4; weak D call: TRBD1 (5 bases). Germline V gene data show CDR1 as MNHNY and CDR2 as SVGAGI (reference sequence). V was shortened by 3 bases and J by 7 bases, with 9 bases between the two germline ends. The CDR3 has 13 amino acids. This CDR3 reads CASSYGTGEKLFF. CDR3 DNA sequence: TGTGCCAGCAGTTATGGTACAGGTGAAAAACTGTTTTTT.

The chain has TRBV5-1 and TRBJ2-5; possible D gene TRBD2, 5 bases. V lost 0 bases and J lost 0, with 6 bases in between. The CDR3 length is 14 residues. Germline lookup yields CDR1 SGHRS and CDR2 YFSETQ. CDR3 amino acids: CASSLGGNQETQYF. The CDR3 DNA reads as TGCGCCAGCAGCTTGGGAGGGAACCAAGAGACCCAGTACTTC.

This CDR3 is CASSSWTEQYF. In DNA form, the CDR3 reads TGTGCCAGCAGTTCGTGGACAGAGCAGTACTTC. The rearrangement links TRBV6-5 to TRBJ2-7, with a weak D call TRBD1 (5 bases). The CDR3 loop spans 11 amino acids. Trimming shortened V by 4 bases and J by 7 bases, and 8 bases separated the two germline ends. In germline, CDR1 is MNHEY, CDR2 SVGAGI.

The chain employs TRBV7-3 and TRBJ2-5; 8 bases align to TRBD2. V trimming: 5 bases; J trimming: 5 bases; junction bases outside the gene matches: 4. The CDR3 covers 13 residues. Per the germline V gene, CDR1 is SGHTA and CDR2 is FQGTGA. The CDR3 sequence: CASSDRTSETQYF. The CDR3 region has the DNA TGTGCCAGCAGCGATCGGACTAGCGAGACCCAGTACTTC.

The sample holds a few counts of this clone. The rearrangement links TRBV28 to TRBJ1-2; D might be TRBD1 (6 bases). The CDR3 length is 12 residues. V lost 4 bases and J lost 8, with 11 bases in between. The germline V gene has CDR1 MDHEN and CDR2 SYDVKM. The CDR3 protein is CASSYGQRGYTF. DNA for the CDR3: TGTGCCAGCAGTTATGGACAGCGCGGCTACACCTTC.

Only a few counts were recorded for this clone. This chain connects TRBV29-1 to TRBJ1-2; D gene ambiguous. Trimming took off 8 bases at V and 6 bases at J, with 4 bases between the two ends. CDR1 is SQVTM and CDR2 is ANQGSEA in the germline V gene. CDR3 length: 8 amino acids. CDR3 in DNA: TGCAGCTCTAATGGCTACACCTTC. Amino acids: CSSNGYTF. The whole variable domain, filled in from reference TRBV29-1 and TRBJ1-2, reads SAVISQKPSRDICQRGTSLTIQCQVDSQVTMMFWYRQQPGQSLTLIATANQGSEATYESGFVIDKFPISRPNLTFSTLTVSNMSPEDSSIYLCSSNGYTFGSGTRLTVV.

The V call is TRBV2, the J call TRBJ1-2, with a tentative D call TRBD1 (6 bases). In germline, CDR1 is SNHLY, CDR2 FYNNEI. V was pared by 11 bases and J by 0 bases, with 13 bases between. The CDR3 has 13 amino acids. The CDR3 loop reads CAGRGGANYGYTF. The CDR3 coding sequence is TGTGCCGGTAGGGGGGGGGCTAACTATGGCTACACCTTC.

This clone was recorded a few times. The chain joins TRBV20-1 to TRBJ1-2, with a weak D call TRBD1 (6 bases). V lost 4 bases and J 5 bases, leaving 8 bases between the germline ends. The CDR3 is 11 amino acids. Germline V gene data show CDR1 as DFQATT and CDR2 as SNEGSKA (reference sequence). The CDR3 here is CSATGTYGYTF. The CDR3, as DNA: TGCAGTGCTACGGGGACATATGGCTACACCTTC.

The sample holds a few counts of this clone. The chain couples TRBV6-5 to TRBJ1-1, with 7 bases aligning to TRBD1. CDR3 length: 14 residues. Trimming cost V 0 bases and J 5 bases; bases outside gene matches: 3. In germline, CDR1 is MNHEY, CDR2 SVGAGI. The CDR3 region has the DNA TGTGCCAGCAGTTACTCGGACAGGTGGACTGAAGCTTTCTTT. This codes for CASSYSDRWTEAFF.

The rearrangement uses TRBV29-1 and TRBJ2-3; TRBD1 agrees at 7 bases. Germline CDR1 is SQVTM and CDR2 is ANQGSEA. The CDR3 is made up of 13 amino acids. V gave up 4 bases and J gave up 5 bases; unmatched junction bases: 6. The DNA of the CDR3 is TGCAGCGTTGCTGTAGGGGGCAAAGATACGCAGTATTTT. Translation gives CSVAVGGKDTQYF.

The rearrangement uses TRBV7-2 and TRBJ2-5; no firm D call. Trimming pared 4 bases from V and 5 bases from J, leaving 8 bases between. This CDR3 region has 12 residues. Germline CDR1 SGHTA, CDR2 FQGNSA. CDR3 bases: TGTGCCAGCAGCTATAGATCGGAGACCCAGTACTTC. Protein product: CASSYRSETQYF.

The chain couples TRBV15 to TRBJ2-7, with TRBD1 matching 8 bases. Unmatched junction bases numbered 3, after V lost 3 bases and J lost 5 bases. The CDR3 totals 13 residues. The germline gives CDR1 LNHNV, CDR2 YYDKDF (reference sequence). The CDR3 region is CATSSRGLNEQYF. The CDR3 DNA sequence: TGTGCCACCAGCAGCAGGGGGCTGAACGAGCAGTACTTC.

There are a few counts of this clone. V usage is TRBV20-1 and J usage is TRBJ1-2; D unresolved. The CDR3 is 11 amino acids. CDR1 is DFQATT, CDR2 SNEGSKA, per germline (reference sequence). V shed 5 bases and J shed 4 bases, with 8 bases lying between them. This chain's CDR3 is CSALSGYGYTF. CDR3 bases: TGCAGTGCTTTGTCCGGCTATGGCTACACCTTC.

The chain employs TRBV2 and TRBJ1-2; no clear D gene. V lost 5 bases to trimming and J lost 6 bases, with 10 bases between them. Germline values: CDR1 SNHLY, CDR2 FYNNEI. There are 12 residues in the CDR3. CDR3 protein: CASSWAINGYTF. The CDR3 nucleotides are TGTGCCAGCAGTTGGGCGATCAATGGCTACACCTTC.

Only a few counts were recorded for this clone. The chain employs TRBV6-6 and TRBJ2-3, with 10 positions matching TRBD2. Germline V gene lookup returns CDR1 MNHNY and CDR2 SVGAGI (reference sequence). V was pared by 5 bases and J by 6 bases, with 11 bases of the junction left unmatched. The length of the CDR3 is 16 residues. Written as DNA, the CDR3 is TGTGCCAGCAGTCTCCTAGCGGGGGCGGGCTTCGATACGCAGTATTTT. It translates to CASSLLAGAGFDTQYF.

The chain links TRBV7-9 to TRBJ1-4, with TRBD1 identical over 7 bases. CDR3 length: 14 residues. The ends lost 5 bases at V and 6 bases at J; junction bases unmatched: 6. Germline CDR1 and CDR2: SEHNR and FQNEAQ (reference sequence). As DNA, the CDR3 is TGTGCCAGCAGCCCCCGGGACAGCTATGAAAAACTGTTTTTT. It codes for CASSPRDSYEKLFF.

This clone was detected only a few times. V and J are TRBV6-6 and TRBJ2-5; 9 positions match TRBD1. CDR3 length: 15 amino acids. Germline CDR1 is MNHNY and CDR2 is SVGAGI (reference sequence). The ends lost 6 bases at V and 3 bases at J; junction bases unmatched: 8. CDR3 DNA: TGTGCCAGCAGGGGGACCGGGACAGGGAAAGAGACCCAGTACTTC. This codes for CASRGTGTGKETQYF.

This clone occurred a few times. The rearrangement links TRBV7-9 to TRBJ2-5; D is ambiguous. This CDR3 is built from 13 residues. The V and J ends lost 2 bases and 4 bases respectively, with 8 bases between them. CDR1 and CDR2 (germline): SEHNR, FQNEAQ (reference sequence). In nucleotides, the CDR3 is TGTGCCAGCAGCTTAACGGCAGGAGAGACCCAGTACTTC. It is translated as CASSLTAGETQYF.

This clone was detected a few times. The CDR3: CASSDGGGTGPPEAFF. CDR3 nucleotides: TGTGCCAGCAGTGACGGTGGAGGGACAGGGCCTCCTGAAGCTTTCTTT. The chain has TRBV27 and TRBJ1-1, with 9 bases matching TRBD1. There are 16 residues in the CDR3. Germline values: CDR1 MNHEY, CDR2 SMNVEV (reference sequence). V shed 5 bases, J shed 6 bases, and the junction held 13 bases outside the gene matches.

This clone was recorded a few times. The chain is built from TRBV18 and TRBJ1-2; tentative D call: TRBD1 (6 bases). Germline values: CDR1 KGHSH, CDR2 LQKENI. The CDR3 sequence is 16 residues long. The V gene lost 2 bases and the J gene lost 4 bases, with 17 bases spanning the gap. CDR3 DNA sequence: TGTGCCAGCTCACCAAATTTTCAGGGGCCATCCTATGGCTACACCTTC. Amino acids: CASSPNFQGPSYGYTF.

The chain uses TRBV2 and TRBJ2-7; maybe TRBD1 (6 bases). The CDR3 sequence is 13 residues long. V dropped 8 bases and J dropped 3 bases, with 14 bases sitting between them. Germline V gene sequence: CDR1 SNHLY, CDR2 FYNNEI. The CDR3 protein is CASVAQQGYEQYF. The CDR3 bases are TGTGCCAGCGTTGCCCAACAGGGCTACGAGCAGTACTTC.

The rearrangement uses TRBV30 and TRBJ2-3, with 10 bases fitting TRBD2. Looked up from germline, CDR1 is GTSNPN and CDR2 is SVGIG (reference sequence). V shed 3 bases and J 4 bases; nucleotides not matched to a gene: 7. The CDR3 is 15 residues long. The CDR3 sequence is CAWRVAGGYADTQYF. DNA of the CDR3: TGTGCCTGGAGGGTAGCGGGGGGTTACGCAGATACGCAGTATTTT.

The rearrangement joins TRBV7-2 to TRBJ2-1; 9 bases are shared with TRBD2. CDR1 SGHTA and CDR2 FQGNSA come from the germline V gene. Trimming cost V 5 bases and J 6 bases; bases outside gene matches: 8. CDR3 size: 15 residues. The CDR3 protein is CASSAAGTSRNEQFF. CDR3 bases: TGTGCCAGCAGCGCTGCCGGGACTAGCCGCAATGAGCAGTTCTTC.

The chain is built from TRBV29-1 and TRBJ2-3; TRBD2 aligns across 9 bases. With V trimmed by 3 bases and J by 3 bases, 7 bases remained unmatched. The CDR3 is made up of 15 amino acids. The germline gives CDR1 SQVTM, CDR2 ANQGSEA. DNA for the CDR3: TGCAGCGTTGAGGCGGGGGGGGGCCATACAGATACGCAGTATTTT. Translated: CSVEAGGGHTDTQYF.

This clone was recorded a few times. The J gene is TRBJ1-2, the V gene TRBV19; D perhaps matches TRBD1 (5 bases). The V end lost 3 bases, the J end lost 3 bases, and 8 bases lay between the germline ends. Germline V gene data show CDR1 as LNHDA and CDR2 as SQIVND (reference sequence). The CDR3 covers 13 residues. The CDR3 nucleotides read TGTGCCAGTAGTATTTCGGGGGACTATGGCTACACCTTC. Translation: CASSISGDYGYTF.